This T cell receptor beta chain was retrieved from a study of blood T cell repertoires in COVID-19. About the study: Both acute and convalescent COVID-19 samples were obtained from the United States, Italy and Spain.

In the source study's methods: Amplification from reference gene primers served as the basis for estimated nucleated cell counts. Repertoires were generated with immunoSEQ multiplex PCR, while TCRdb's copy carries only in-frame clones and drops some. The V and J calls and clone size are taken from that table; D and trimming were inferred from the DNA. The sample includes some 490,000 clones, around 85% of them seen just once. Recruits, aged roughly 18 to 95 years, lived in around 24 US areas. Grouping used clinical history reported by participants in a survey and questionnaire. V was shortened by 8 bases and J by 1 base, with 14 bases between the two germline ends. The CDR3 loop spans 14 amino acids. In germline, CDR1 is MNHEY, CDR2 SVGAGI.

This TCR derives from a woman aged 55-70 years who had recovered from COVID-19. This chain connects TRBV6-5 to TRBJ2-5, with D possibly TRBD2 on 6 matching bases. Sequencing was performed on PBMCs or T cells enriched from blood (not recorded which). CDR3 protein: CASGVGGVQETQYF. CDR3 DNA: TGTGCCAGCGGGGTCGGCGGGGTCCAAGAGACCCAGTACTTC.